This T cell receptor beta chain was identified in a study of blood T cell repertoires in COVID-19. On the study more broadly: Donors in the United States, Italy and Spain gave samples during acute or convalescent COVID-19. PBMCs, B-cell-depleted T cells, or T cells were the source of the cDNA or gDNA that made up the material.

The germline V gene has CDR1 SGHTS and CDR2 YDEGEE. V gave up 6 bases and J gave up 5 bases, with 22 bases separating them. CDR3 length: 16 residues. Per the original data handling: Reference gene primers were amplified, and this amplification served to estimate nucleated cell counts. The data were produced by immunoSEQ multiplex PCR, yet TCRdb's version contains in-frame clones alone and is incomplete. The V and J calls and the clone size are those of that table, but D and trimming were determined from the DNA. The repertoire has fewer than 500,000 clones, about four fifths of them found once; the top ten carry around 1%.

What was sequenced was peripheral blood. The clonotype was recovered from a human donor with acute or convalescent COVID-19. The donor label of this sample is uncertain. The chain couples TRBV5-8 to TRBJ2-3; weak D call: TRBD2 (5 bases). The chain's CDR3 is CASNLAVLSAGDTQYF. CDR3 coding DNA: TGTGCCAGCAACCTCGCCGTCCTTTCGGCGGGAGATACGCAGTATTTT.